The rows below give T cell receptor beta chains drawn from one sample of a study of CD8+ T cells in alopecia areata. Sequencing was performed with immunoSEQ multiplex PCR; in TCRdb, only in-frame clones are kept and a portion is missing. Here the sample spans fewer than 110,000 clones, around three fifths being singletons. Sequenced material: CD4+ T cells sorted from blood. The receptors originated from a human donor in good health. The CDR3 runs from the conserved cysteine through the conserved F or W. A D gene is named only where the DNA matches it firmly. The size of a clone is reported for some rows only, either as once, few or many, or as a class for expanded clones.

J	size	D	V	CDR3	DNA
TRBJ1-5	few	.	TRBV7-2	CASSLTGPRGQPQHF	TGTGCCAGCAGCTTAACAGGCCCTAGGGGTCAGCCCCAGCATTTT
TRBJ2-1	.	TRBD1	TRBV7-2	CASSPDEGTAIYNEQFF	TGTGCCAGCAGCCCAGATGAAGGGACAGCCATTTACAATGAGCAGTTCTTC
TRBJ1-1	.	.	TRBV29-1	CSVDWVGHLNTEAFF	TGCAGCGTTGATTGGGTTGGACATCTGAACACTGAAGCTTTCTTT
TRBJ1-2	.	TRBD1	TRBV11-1	CASSLRTGSKGGYTF	TGTGCCAGCAGCTTGAGGACAGGGTCGAAGGGTGGCTACACCTTC
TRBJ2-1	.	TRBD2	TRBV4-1	CASSQDFASGGPSSYNEQFF	TGCGCCAGCAGCCAAGATTTTGCTAGCGGGGGGCCGAGCTCCTACAATGAGCAGTTCTTC
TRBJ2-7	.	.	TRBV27	CASSWTIAVSYEQYF	TGTGCCAGCAGTTGGACGATAGCGGTTTCCTACGAGCAGTACTTC
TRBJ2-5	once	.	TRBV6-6	CASRIGGSQETQYF	TGTGCCAGCAGAATCGGCGGGTCCCAAGAGACCCAGTACTTC
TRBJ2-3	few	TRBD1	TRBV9	CASSPHRGQPTDTQYF	TGTGCCAGCAGCCCCCACAGGGGCCAACCCACAGATACGCAGTATTTT
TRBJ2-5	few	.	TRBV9	CASSVAGRRETQYF	TGTGCCAGCAGCGTAGCTGGGAGGAGAGAGACCCAGTACTTC
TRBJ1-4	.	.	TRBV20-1	CSTGVREKLFF	TGTTCCACGGGGGTGCGTGAAAAACTGTTTTTT
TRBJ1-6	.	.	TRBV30	CAWSEQGSASPLHF	TGTGCCTGGAGTGAACAGGGTTCGGCTTCACCCCTCCACTTT
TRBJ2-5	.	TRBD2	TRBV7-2	CASRLVGGGVQETQYF	TGTGCCAGCAGGCTGGTAGGCGGGGGGGTCCAAGAGACCCAGTACTTC
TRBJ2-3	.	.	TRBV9	CASSVGLRGASTDTQYF	TGTGCCAGCAGCGTAGGGTTACGAGGGGCTAGCACAGATACGCAGTATTTT
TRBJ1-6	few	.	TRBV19	CASSTGAPMNSLHF	TGTGCCAGTAGTACAGGCGCCCCAATGAATTCCCTCCACTTT
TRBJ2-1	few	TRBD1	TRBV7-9	CASSFPGTEYNEQFF	TGTGCCAGCAGCTTCCCCGGGACAGAATACAATGAGCAGTTCTTC
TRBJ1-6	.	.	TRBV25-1	CASSESGFGSPLHF	TGTGCCAGCAGTGAATCAGGGTTTGGTTCACCCCTCCACTTT
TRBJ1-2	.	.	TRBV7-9	CASSLSGQTNYGYTF	TGTGCCAGCAGCTTGTCAGGACAGACCAACTATGGCTACACCTTC
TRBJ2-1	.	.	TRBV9	CASSAELGTMGNEQFF	TGTGCCAGCAGCGCCGAGTTGGGGACGATGGGTAATGAGCAGTTCTTC
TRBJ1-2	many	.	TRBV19	CASSTGASYGYTF	TGTGCCAGTAGTACCGGGGCAAGCTATGGCTACACCTTC
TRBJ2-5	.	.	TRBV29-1	CSVARTDRQETQYF	TGCAGCGTCGCCCGGACAGACCGCCAAGAGACCCAGTACTTC
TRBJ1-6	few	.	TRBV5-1	CASSLGQGDPNSPLHF	TGCGCCAGCAGCTTGGGGCAGGGAGACCCTAATTCACCCCTCCACTTT
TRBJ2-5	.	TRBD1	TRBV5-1	CASSLGTVGETQYF	TGCGCCAGCAGCCTAGGGACAGTAGGAGAGACCCAGTACTTC
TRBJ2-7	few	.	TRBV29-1	CSGSNRPSPGEQYF	TGCAGCGGGTCCAATCGGCCCTCTCCAGGCGAGCAGTACTTC
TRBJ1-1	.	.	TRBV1	CTSSQDLGTGKVNTEAFF	TGCACCAGCAGCCAAGATTTGGGGACAGGTAAGGTGAACACTGAAGCTTTCTTT
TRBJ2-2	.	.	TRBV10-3	CAKRDQNTGELFF	TGTGCCAAACGGGACCAAAACACCGGGGAGCTGTTTTTT
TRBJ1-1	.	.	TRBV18	CASSPSALNTEAFF	TGTGCCAGCTCACCCTCTGCCCTGAACACTGAAGCTTTCTTT
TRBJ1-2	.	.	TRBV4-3	CASSQDPVRADNYGYTF	TGCGCCAGCAGCCAAGATCCGGTCCGGGCAGATAACTATGGCTACACCTTC
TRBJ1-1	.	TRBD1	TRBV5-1	CASSPGTGTMNTEAFF	TGCGCCAGCAGCCCGGGGACAGGAACTATGAACACTGAAGCTTTCTTT
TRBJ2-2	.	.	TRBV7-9	CASSLSRTGGDNTGELFF	TGTGCCAGCAGCTTATCCCGGACAGGAGGGGATAACACCGGGGAGCTGTTTTTT
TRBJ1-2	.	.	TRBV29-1	CSVGRAGGAGYGYTF	TGCAGCGTTGGAAGGGCGGGGGGCGCGGGATATGGCTACACCTTC
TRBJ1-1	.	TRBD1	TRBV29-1	CSVRGQANTEAFF	TGCAGCGTTCGCGGACAGGCGAACACTGAAGCTTTCTTT
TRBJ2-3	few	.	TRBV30	CAWSVDGTQYF	TGTGCCTGGAGTGTAGACGGTACGCAGTATTTT
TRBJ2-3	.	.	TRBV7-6	CASSLQAGTQYF	TGTGCCAGCAGCCTCCAGGCGGGTACGCAGTATTTT
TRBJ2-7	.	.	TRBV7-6	CASSLGPGGSYEQYF	TGTGCCAGCAGTTTAGGGCCCGGAGGGTCCTACGAGCAGTACTTC
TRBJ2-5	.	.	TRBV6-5	CASTRTGFQETQYF	TGTGCCAGCACTCGCACAGGGTTCCAAGAGACCCAGTACTTC